Listed here are 21 T cell receptor beta chains from one sample, sequenced in a study of cytomegalovirus exposure and HLA in healthy donors. The PCR made use of 60 Vbeta and 13 Jbeta primers. This table comes from immunoSEQ multiplex PCR, and its TCRdb copy is limited to in-frame clones, with some not included. The table includes roughly 180,000 clones, around 80% detected once. The sample taken for sequencing was PBMCs. The receptors were gathered from a woman aged 25-40 years in good health and CMV-seronegative.

The chain joins TRBV6-5 to TRBJ2-7; TRBD1 agrees at 9 bases. With 6 bases clipped from V and 4 bases from J, the junction kept 4 bases outside the gene matches. Germline CDR1 reads MNHEY; CDR2 reads SVGAGI. This CDR3 is 13 amino acids long. This CDR3 is CASSWTGEYEQYF. The CDR3 nucleotides read TGTGCCAGCAGCTGGACAGGGGAGTACGAGCAGTACTTC.

This clone was detected a few times. The chain has TRBV27 and TRBJ2-7; D gene uncertain. V lost 2 bases and J 3 bases, leaving 8 bases between the germline ends. The CDR3 has 13 amino acids. Germline V CDR1 and CDR2: MNHEY, SMNVEV (reference sequence). In DNA, the CDR3 is TGTGCCAGCAGTTTAAACCCTAACTACGAGCAGTACTTC. This encodes CASSLNPNYEQYF.

The V and J genes are TRBV19 and TRBJ1-6; 11 bases fit TRBD1. The CDR3 is 14 residues long. Germline assignment: CDR1 LNHDA and CDR2 SQIVND (reference sequence). Unmatched junction bases numbered 6, after V lost 3 bases and J lost 14 bases. CDR3 residues: CASSISGQGATLHF. CDR3 sequence (DNA): TGTGCCAGTAGTATTTCAGGACAGGGGGCCACCCTCCACTTT. Full variable domain (outside the CDR3, taken from reference TRBV19 and TRBJ1-6): DGGITQSPKYLFRKEGQNVTLSCEQNLNHDAMYWYRQDPGQGLRLIYYSQIVNDFQKGDIAEGYSVSREKKESFPLTVTSAQKNPTAFYLCASSISGQGATLHFGNGTRLTVT.

V gene TRBV6-1 combines with J gene TRBJ2-7, with D maybe TRBD2 (6 bases). The CDR3 runs to 17 residues. Trimming removed 2 bases at V and 0 bases at J, with 17 bases between. Germline V lookup: CDR1 MNHNS, CDR2 SASEGT. CDR3 nucleotides: TGTGCCAGCAGTGAACCCCGCTTGCGGGGCAGCTCCTACGAGCAGTACTTC. Translated: CASSEPRLRGSSYEQYF.

This clone was counted a few times. The rearrangement uses TRBV7-6 and TRBJ1-5, with D perhaps matching TRBD1 (5 bases). CDR1 SGHVS and CDR2 FNYEAQ come from the germline V gene. V lost 3 bases and J lost 4, with 10 bases in between. The CDR3 contains 14 residues. The CDR3 here is CASSFRGVNQPQHF. CDR3 coding DNA: TGTGCCAGCAGCTTTCGGGGGGTTAATCAGCCCCAGCATTTT. The full variable domain, rest sourced from reference TRBV7-6 and TRBJ1-5, is GAGVSQSPRYKVTKRGQDVALRCDPISGHVSLYWYRQALGQGPEFLTYFNYEAQQDKSGLPNDRFSAERPEGSISTLTIQRTEQRDSAMYRCASSFRGVNQPQHFGDGTRLSIL.

The chain recombines TRBV9 with TRBJ1-2; D not resolved. There are 13 residues in the CDR3. Per the germline V gene, CDR1 is SGDLS and CDR2 is YYNGEE. Trimming stripped 0 bases from V and 2 bases from J, with 5 bases between. The CDR3 protein is CASSVGGNYGYTF. Here the CDR3 DNA reads TGTGCCAGCAGCGTAGGAGGGAACTATGGCTACACCTTC.

The chain is built from TRBV7-3 and TRBJ2-7, with 7 nucleotides matching TRBD2. With 5 bases clipped from V and 7 bases from J, the junction kept 14 bases outside the gene matches. CDR3 length equals 15 residues. Looked up from germline, CDR1 is SGHTA and CDR2 is FQGTGA. The CDR3 spells CASSLTMSGVREQYF. CDR3 DNA sequence: TGTGCCAGCAGCCTCACGATGAGCGGGGTGAGGGAGCAGTACTTC.

V and J are TRBV6-1 and TRBJ1-5; TRBD1 is a possible D gene (5 bases). The CDR3 loop spans 13 amino acids. V lost 6 bases to trimming and J lost 3 bases, with 9 bases between them. Germline loops: CDR1 MNHNS, CDR2 SASEGT. The CDR3 sequence: CASSGRVNQPQHF. The DNA for the CDR3 is TGTGCCAGCAGCGGCAGGGTCAATCAGCCCCAGCATTTT.

CDR3 sequence reads: CASSQVQGGGEAFF. In DNA form, the CDR3 reads TGCGCCAGCAGCCAAGTACAGGGTGGGGGTGAAGCTTTCTTT. V usage is TRBV4-1 and J usage is TRBJ1-1; a weak D match, TRBD1 (6 bases). The CDR3 is 14 amino acids. Germline V gene sequence: CDR1 MGHRA, CDR2 YSYEKL. Trimming shortened V by 1 base and J by 7 bases, and 13 bases separated the two germline ends.

The chain links TRBV6-5 to TRBJ2-1, with a weak D call TRBD2 (5 bases). Trimming removed 6 bases at V and 6 bases at J, with 12 bases between. The CDR3 has 13 amino acids. Looked up from germline, CDR1 is MNHEY and CDR2 is SVGAGI. The DNA for the CDR3 is TGTGCCAGCAGCCCACCCGGGATCAATGAGCAGTTCTTC. Its translation: CASSPPGINEQFF.

This clone was seen more than once but under ten times. The chain has TRBV6-5 and TRBJ1-4; TRBD1 agrees at 9 bases. In germline, CDR1 is MNHEY, CDR2 SVGAGI. V dropped 8 bases and J dropped 8; count of bases not matched to a gene: 12. The CDR3 is 15 residues long. CDR3 bases: TGTGCCAGCTCCTACCGGGGACAGGGTCGGGAAAAACTGTTTTTT. It encodes CASSYRGQGREKLFF.

V usage is TRBV12-5 and J usage is TRBJ2-1; unclear D gene. This CDR3 is built from 16 residues. In germline, CDR1 is LGHNT, CDR2 FRNRAP. V lost 7 bases, J lost 0 bases, and 16 bases lay in between. The CDR3 sequence is CASAIRSSSSYNEQFF. CDR3 coding DNA: TGTGCTAGTGCCATTAGGAGCTCAAGCTCCTACAATGAGCAGTTCTTC.

The gene calls are TRBV13 and TRBJ2-7, with 8 bases fitting TRBD2. V lost 6 bases and J lost 0; bases outside the gene matches: 7. The CDR3 totals 15 residues. Germline loops: CDR1 PRHDT, CDR2 FYEKMQ (reference sequence). CDR3 residues: CASRLLAASSYEQYF. For the CDR3, the DNA is TGTGCCAGCAGGTTACTAGCGGCCTCCTCCTACGAGCAGTACTTC.

This chain connects TRBV30 to TRBJ2-1, with D perhaps TRBD2 (7 bases). Germline values: CDR1 GTSNPN, CDR2 SVGIG (reference sequence). Trimming removed 0 bases at V and 7 bases at J, with 25 bases between. This CDR3 comprises 18 residues. CDR3 nucleotides: TGTGCCTGGAGTGTATTTTACGGGGGGCCCACACGCGGGAATGAGCAGTTCTTC. Translation gives CAWSVFYGGPTRGNEQFF.

The rearrangement joins TRBV10-3 to TRBJ2-3, with TRBD2 matching over 11 bases. V shed 2 bases, J shed 2 bases, and the junction held 6 bases outside the gene matches. Per the germline V gene, CDR1 is ENHRY and CDR2 is SYGVKD. This CDR3 has 17 amino acids. This chain's CDR3 is CAISEPWTSGYTDTQYF. DNA of the CDR3: TGTGCCATCAGTGAGCCTTGGACTAGCGGGTACACAGATACGCAGTATTTT.

The gene calls are TRBV7-9 and TRBJ1-4; no reliable D call. Germline V lookup: CDR1 SEHNR, CDR2 FQNEAQ (reference sequence). Trimming took off 3 bases at V and 0 bases at J, with 5 bases between the two ends. There are 14 residues in the CDR3. As DNA, the CDR3 is TGTGCCAGCAGCTTTGTCGCAACTAATGAAAAACTGTTTTTT. This encodes CASSFVATNEKLFF.

This rearrangement joins TRBV27 to TRBJ2-7, with a weak D call TRBD1 (8 bases). Deletions cut 6 bases from V and 2 bases from J, with 20 bases between. Germline values: CDR1 MNHEY, CDR2 SMNVEV (reference sequence). The CDR3 length is 16 residues. CDR3 sequence (DNA): TGTGCCAGCAGCCAATTTTACAGGGGGGGGACCTACGAGCAGTACTTC. This encodes CASSQFYRGGTYEQYF.

The chain recombines TRBV7-8 with TRBJ1-2; TRBD1 agrees at 7 bases. The germline V gene has CDR1 SGHVS and CDR2 FQNEAQ. V was pared by 5 bases and J by 2 bases, with 8 bases of the junction left unmatched. The CDR3 covers 15 residues. CDR3 in DNA: TGTGCCAGCAGCAGACAGGGTCCGGGGAACTATGGCTACACCTTC. Residues: CASSRQGPGNYGYTF.

The chain is built from TRBV5-4 and TRBJ2-5, with D possibly TRBD2 on 5 matching bases. The V end was cut by 5 bases, the J end by 1 base, with 6 bases between. The V gene's germline CDR1 is SGHNT and CDR2 YYREEE (reference sequence). CDR3 length equals 12 residues. The CDR3 DNA is TGTGCCAGCAGGAGCGGCCAAGAGACCCAGTACTTC. Its translation: CASRSGQETQYF.

J is TRBJ1-3 and V is TRBV30; D not resolved. From germline, CDR1 is GTSNPN and CDR2 SVGIG (reference sequence). V was pared by 0 bases and J by 4 bases, with 7 bases between. The CDR3 is 13 residues long. In DNA, the CDR3 is TGTGCCTGGAGTGTATCTCTCGGAAACACCATATATTTT. Its protein is CAWSVSLGNTIYF. Using reference TRBV30 and TRBJ1-3 for the parts outside the CDR3, the full variable domain is SQTIHQWPATLVQPVGSPLSLECTVEGTSNPNLYWYRQAAGRGLQLLFYSVGIGQISSEVPQNLSASRPQDRQFILSSKKLLLSDSGFYLCAWSVSLGNTIYFGEGSWLTVV.

The genes are TRBV5-1 and TRBJ1-1, with 8 positions matching TRBD1. CDR1 is SGHRS and CDR2 is YFSETQ in the germline V gene. This CDR3 contains 13 residues. J was trimmed by 7 bases and V by 4 bases; bases with no gene match: 6. The CDR3 reads CASSLRTGLEAFF. As DNA, the CDR3 is TGCGCCAGCAGCCTGAGGACAGGGCTTGAAGCTTTCTTT.